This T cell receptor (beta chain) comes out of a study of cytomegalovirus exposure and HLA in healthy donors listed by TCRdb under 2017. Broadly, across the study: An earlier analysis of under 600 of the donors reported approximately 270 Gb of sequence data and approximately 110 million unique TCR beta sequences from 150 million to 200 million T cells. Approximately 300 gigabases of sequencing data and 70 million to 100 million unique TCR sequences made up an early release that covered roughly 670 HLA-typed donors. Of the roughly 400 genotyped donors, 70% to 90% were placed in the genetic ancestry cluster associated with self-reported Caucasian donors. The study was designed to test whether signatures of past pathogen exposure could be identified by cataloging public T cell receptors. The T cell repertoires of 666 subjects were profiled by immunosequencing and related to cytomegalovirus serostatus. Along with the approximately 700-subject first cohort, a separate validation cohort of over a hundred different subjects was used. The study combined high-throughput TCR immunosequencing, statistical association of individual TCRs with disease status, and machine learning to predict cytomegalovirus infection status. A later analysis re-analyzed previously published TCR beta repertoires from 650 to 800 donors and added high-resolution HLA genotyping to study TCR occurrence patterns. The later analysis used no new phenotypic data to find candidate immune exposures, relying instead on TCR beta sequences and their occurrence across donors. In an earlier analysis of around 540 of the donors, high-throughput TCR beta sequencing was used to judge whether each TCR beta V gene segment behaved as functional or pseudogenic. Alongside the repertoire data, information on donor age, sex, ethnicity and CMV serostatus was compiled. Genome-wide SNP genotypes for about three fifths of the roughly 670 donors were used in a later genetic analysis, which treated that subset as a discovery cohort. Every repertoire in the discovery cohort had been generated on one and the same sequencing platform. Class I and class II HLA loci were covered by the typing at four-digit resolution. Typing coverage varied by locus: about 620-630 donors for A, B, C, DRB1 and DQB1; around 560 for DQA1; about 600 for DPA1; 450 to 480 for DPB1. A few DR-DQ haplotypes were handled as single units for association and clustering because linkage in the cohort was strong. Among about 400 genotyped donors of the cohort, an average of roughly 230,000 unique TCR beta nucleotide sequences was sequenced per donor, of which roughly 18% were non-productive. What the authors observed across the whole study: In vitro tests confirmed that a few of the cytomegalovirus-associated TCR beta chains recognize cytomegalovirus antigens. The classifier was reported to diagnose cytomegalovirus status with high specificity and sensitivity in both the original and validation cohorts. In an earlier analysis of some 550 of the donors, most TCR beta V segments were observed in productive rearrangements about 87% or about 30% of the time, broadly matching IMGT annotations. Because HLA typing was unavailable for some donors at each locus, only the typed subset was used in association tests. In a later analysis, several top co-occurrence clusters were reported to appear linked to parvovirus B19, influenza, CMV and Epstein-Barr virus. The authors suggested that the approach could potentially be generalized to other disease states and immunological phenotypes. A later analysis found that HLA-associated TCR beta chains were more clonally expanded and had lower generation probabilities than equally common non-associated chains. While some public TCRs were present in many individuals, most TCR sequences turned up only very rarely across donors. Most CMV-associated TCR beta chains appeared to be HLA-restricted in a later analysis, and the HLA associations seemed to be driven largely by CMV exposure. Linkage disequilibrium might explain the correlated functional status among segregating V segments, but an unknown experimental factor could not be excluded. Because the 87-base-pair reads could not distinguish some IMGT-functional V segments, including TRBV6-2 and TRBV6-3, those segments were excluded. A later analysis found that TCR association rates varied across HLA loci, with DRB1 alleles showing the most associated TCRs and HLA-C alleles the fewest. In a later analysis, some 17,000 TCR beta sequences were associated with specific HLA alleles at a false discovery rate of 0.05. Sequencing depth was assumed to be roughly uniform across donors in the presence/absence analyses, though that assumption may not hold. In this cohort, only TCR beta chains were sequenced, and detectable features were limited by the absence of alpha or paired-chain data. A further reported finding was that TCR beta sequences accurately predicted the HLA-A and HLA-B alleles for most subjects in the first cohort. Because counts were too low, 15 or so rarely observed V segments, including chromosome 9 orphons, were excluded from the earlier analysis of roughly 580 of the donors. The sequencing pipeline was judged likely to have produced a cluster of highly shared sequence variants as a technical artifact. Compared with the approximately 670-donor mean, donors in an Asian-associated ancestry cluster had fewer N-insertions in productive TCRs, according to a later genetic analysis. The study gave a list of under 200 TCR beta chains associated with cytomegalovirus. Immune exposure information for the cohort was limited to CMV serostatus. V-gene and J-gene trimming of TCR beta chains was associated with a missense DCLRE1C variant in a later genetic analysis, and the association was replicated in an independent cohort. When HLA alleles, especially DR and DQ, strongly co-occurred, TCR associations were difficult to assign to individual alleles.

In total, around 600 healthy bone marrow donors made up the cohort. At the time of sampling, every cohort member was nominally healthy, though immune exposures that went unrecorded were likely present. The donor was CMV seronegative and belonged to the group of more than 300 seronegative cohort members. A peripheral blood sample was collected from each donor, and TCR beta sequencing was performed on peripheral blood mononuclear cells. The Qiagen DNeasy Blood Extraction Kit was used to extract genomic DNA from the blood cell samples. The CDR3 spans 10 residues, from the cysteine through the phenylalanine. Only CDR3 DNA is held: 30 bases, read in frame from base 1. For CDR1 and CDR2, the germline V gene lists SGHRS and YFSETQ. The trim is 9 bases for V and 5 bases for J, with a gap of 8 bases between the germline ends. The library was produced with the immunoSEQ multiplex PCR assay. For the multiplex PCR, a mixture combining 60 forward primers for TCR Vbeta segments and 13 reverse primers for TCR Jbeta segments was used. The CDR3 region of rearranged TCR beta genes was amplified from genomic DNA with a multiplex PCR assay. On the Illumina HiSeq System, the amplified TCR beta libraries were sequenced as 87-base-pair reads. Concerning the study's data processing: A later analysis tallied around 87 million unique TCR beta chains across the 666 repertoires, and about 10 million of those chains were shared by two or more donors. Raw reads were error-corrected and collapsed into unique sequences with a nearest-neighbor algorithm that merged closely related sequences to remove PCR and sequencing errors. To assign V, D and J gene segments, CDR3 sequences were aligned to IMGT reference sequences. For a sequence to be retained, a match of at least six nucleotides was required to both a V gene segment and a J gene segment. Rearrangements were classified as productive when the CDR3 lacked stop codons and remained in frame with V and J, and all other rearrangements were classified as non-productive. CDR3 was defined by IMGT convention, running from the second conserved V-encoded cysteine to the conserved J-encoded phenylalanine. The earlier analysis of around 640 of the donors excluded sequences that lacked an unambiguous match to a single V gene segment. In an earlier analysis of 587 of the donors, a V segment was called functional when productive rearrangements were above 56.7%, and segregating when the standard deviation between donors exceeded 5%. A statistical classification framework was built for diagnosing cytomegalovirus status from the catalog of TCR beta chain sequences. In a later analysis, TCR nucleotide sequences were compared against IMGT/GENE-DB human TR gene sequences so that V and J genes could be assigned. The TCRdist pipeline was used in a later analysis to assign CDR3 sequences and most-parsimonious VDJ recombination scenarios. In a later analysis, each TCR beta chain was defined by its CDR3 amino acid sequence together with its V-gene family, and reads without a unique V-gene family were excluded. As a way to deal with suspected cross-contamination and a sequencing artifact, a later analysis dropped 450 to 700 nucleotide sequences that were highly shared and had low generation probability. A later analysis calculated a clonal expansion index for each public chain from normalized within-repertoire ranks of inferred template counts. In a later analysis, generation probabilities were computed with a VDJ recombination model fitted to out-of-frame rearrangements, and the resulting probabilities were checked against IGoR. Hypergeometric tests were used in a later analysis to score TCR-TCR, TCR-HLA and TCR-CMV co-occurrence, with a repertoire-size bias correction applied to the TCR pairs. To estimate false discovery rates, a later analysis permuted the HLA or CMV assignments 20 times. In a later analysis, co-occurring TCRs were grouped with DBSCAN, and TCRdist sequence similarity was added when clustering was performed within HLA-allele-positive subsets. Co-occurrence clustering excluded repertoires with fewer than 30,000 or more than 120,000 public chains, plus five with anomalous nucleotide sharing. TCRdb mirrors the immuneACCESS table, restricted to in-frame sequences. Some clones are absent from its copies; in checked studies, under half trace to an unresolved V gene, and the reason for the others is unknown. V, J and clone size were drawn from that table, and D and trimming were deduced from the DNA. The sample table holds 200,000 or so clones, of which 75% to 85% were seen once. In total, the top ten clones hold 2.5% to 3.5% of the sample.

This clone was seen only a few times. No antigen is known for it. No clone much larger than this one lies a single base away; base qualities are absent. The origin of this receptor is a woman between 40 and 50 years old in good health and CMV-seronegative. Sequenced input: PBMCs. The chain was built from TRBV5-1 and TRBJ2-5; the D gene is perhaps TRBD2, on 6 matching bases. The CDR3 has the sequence CATGGETQYF. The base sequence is TGCGCCACCGGAGGGGAGACCCAGTACTTC.